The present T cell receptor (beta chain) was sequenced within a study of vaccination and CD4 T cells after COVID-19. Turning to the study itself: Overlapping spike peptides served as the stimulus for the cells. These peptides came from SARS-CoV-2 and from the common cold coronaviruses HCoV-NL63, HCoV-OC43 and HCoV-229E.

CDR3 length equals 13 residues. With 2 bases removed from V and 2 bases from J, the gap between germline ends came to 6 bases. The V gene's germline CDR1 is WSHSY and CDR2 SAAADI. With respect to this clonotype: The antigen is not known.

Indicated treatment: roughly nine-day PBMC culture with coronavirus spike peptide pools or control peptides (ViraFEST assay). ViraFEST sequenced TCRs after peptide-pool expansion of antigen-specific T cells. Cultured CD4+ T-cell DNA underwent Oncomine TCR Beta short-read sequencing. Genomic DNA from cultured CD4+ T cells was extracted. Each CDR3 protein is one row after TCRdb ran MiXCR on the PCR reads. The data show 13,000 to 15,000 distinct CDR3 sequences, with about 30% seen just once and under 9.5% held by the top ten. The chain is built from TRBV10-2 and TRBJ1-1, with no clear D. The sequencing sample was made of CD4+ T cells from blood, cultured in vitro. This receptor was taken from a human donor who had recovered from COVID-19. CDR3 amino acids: CASSEPGNTEAFF. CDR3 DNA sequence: TGCGCCAGCAGTGAGCCGGGAAACACTGAAGCTTTCTTT.